This T cell receptor (beta chain) was found in a study of STAT5B mutations in CD4+ large granular lymphocyte leukemia. Study-wide points: Compared with healthy controls (2/35), patient top clones favored TRBV06 (8/27). 25% of private leukemic clonotypes occurred rarely in other patients' non-leukemic repertoires.

On this clone itself: Its antigen is unknown.

Looked up from germline, CDR1 is SGHAT and CDR2 is FQNNGV. The V end lost 5 bases, the J end lost 4 bases, and 18 bases lay between the germline ends. There are 15 residues in the CDR3. The data were produced by immunoSEQ multiplex PCR, yet TCRdb's version contains in-frame clones alone and is incomplete. The sample holds around 27,000 clones, about 69% seen once. Control samples were healthy donors' buffy coats. This receptor was taken from a human donor in good health. The sample taken for sequencing was CD4+ T cells from blood buffy coats. The V call is TRBV11-2, the J call TRBJ2-7; weak D call: TRBD1 (5 bases). The CDR3 region is CASSLVRVGPYEQYF. Written as DNA, the CDR3 is TGTGCCAGCAGCCTCGTCAGGGTGGGGCCGTACGAGCAGTACTTC.